The source of this T cell receptor beta chain is a study of cytomegalovirus exposure and HLA in healthy donors (dated by TCRdb to the late 2010s). As for the study more broadly: According to an earlier analysis of a few hundred of the donors, about 170 million T cells yielded some 110 million unique TCR beta sequences and about 280 Gb of sequence data. An early release covering more than 500 HLA-typed donors comprised about 300 gigabases of sequencing data and around 80 million unique TCR sequences. Of the 398 genotyped donors, about 80% fell in the genetic ancestry cluster associated with self-reported Caucasian donors. The study aimed to test whether cataloging public T cell receptors could reveal signatures of past pathogen exposure. The study used immunosequencing to profile the T cell repertoires of around 600 subjects and linked those repertoires to cytomegalovirus serostatus. Along with the roughly 670-subject first cohort, a separate validation cohort of over 90 different subjects was used. High-throughput TCR immunosequencing, statistical association of individual TCRs with disease status, and machine learning were combined to predict cytomegalovirus infection status. A later analysis re-examined previously published TCR beta repertoires from 600 to 700 donors and added high-resolution HLA genotyping to investigate patterns of TCR occurrence. Rather than drawing on any new phenotypic data, the later analysis identified candidate immune exposures from TCR beta sequences and the way those sequences occurred across donors. In an earlier analysis of around 540 of the donors, high-throughput TCR beta sequencing was used to judge whether each TCR beta V gene segment behaved as functional or pseudogenic. Donor age, sex, ethnicity and CMV serostatus were collected together with the repertoire data. A later genetic analysis used genome-wide SNP genotypes for about 60% of the 666 donors, treating that subset as a discovery cohort. All discovery cohort repertoires had been generated using a single sequencing platform. HLA typing included class I and class II loci at four-digit resolution. The number of typed donors differed by locus: 629-630 for A, B, C, DRB1 and DQB1; approximately 520 for DQA1; some 610 for DPA1; and about 450 for DPB1. Because of strong linkage in the cohort, 4 to 6 DR-DQ haplotypes were treated as single units for association and clustering. Among roughly 400 genotyped donors of the cohort, an average of about 240,000 unique TCR beta nucleotide sequences was sequenced per donor, of which about 19% were non-productive. General conclusions and limits of the study: Only TCR beta chains were sequenced in this cohort, and the absence of alpha or paired-chain data limited detectable features. Presence/absence analyses assumed roughly uniform sequencing depth across donors, an assumption that may not hold. For the cohort, immune exposure information was limited to CMV serostatus. In vitro tests confirmed that a few of the cytomegalovirus-associated TCR beta chains recognize cytomegalovirus antigens. A further reported finding was that TCR beta sequences accurately predicted the HLA-A and HLA-B alleles for most subjects in the first cohort. A cluster of highly shared sequence variants was judged likely to be a technical artifact of the sequencing pipeline. Because counts were too low, seventeen rarely observed V segments, including chromosome 9 orphons, were left out of the earlier analysis of some 640 of the donors. Specific HLA alleles were associated with 18,000 or so TCR beta sequences at a false discovery rate of 0.05 in a later analysis. A later genetic analysis reported fewer N-insertions in productive TCRs among donors in an Asian-associated ancestry cluster than the roughly 700-donor mean. V-gene and J-gene trimming of TCR beta chains was associated with a missense DCLRE1C variant in a later genetic analysis, and the association was replicated in an independent cohort. The study gave a list of 150 to 200 TCR beta chains associated with cytomegalovirus. Because HLA typing was unavailable for some donors at each locus, only the typed subset was used in association tests. An earlier analysis of some 560 of the donors showed that most TCR beta V segments appeared in productive rearrangements either about 87% or about 30% of the time, which broadly matched IMGT annotations. Most TCR sequences were seen in very few donors, while some public TCRs were found in many individuals. The authors suggested that the approach could potentially be extended to other disease states and immunological phenotypes. Linkage disequilibrium might explain the correlated functional status among segregating V segments, but an unknown experimental factor could not be excluded. The classifier was reported to diagnose cytomegalovirus status with high specificity and sensitivity in both the original cohort and the validation cohort. Some IMGT-functional V segments, including TRBV6-2 and TRBV6-3, could not be told apart with the 87-base-pair reads, so those segments were excluded. According to a later analysis, TCR association rates differed among HLA loci, with DRB1 alleles showing the most associated TCRs and HLA-C alleles showing the fewest. When HLA alleles, especially DR and DQ, strongly co-occurred, TCR associations were difficult to assign to individual alleles. In a later analysis, HLA-associated TCR beta chains showed more clonal expansion and lower generation probabilities than non-associated chains that were equally common. In a later analysis, most CMV-associated TCR beta chains were found to appear HLA-restricted, with HLA associations seemingly driven largely by CMV exposure. According to a later analysis, parvovirus B19, influenza, CMV and Epstein-Barr virus appeared linked to several top co-occurrence clusters.

The cohort consisted of 600 or so healthy bone marrow donors. Cohort members were all nominally healthy when sampled, although unrecorded immune exposures were likely present. The donor tested CMV seropositive, placing the donor among the 289 seropositive members of the cohort. Each donor provided a peripheral blood sample, and peripheral blood mononuclear cells were used for TCR beta sequencing. Genomic DNA extraction from the blood cell samples was performed with the Qiagen DNeasy Blood Extraction Kit. The method was the immunoSEQ multiplex PCR assay. For the multiplex PCR, a mixture combining 60 forward primers for TCR Vbeta segments and 13 reverse primers for TCR Jbeta segments was used. Amplification of the CDR3 region of rearranged TCR beta genes was performed with a multiplex PCR assay on genomic DNA. The Illumina HiSeq System was used to sequence the amplified TCR beta libraries as 87-base-pair reads. For the original study's pipeline: In a later analysis, 77 million or so unique TCR beta chains were counted across the 650 to 750 repertoires, and roughly 10 million of these chains were shared by at least two donors. To remove PCR and sequencing errors, raw reads were error-corrected and collapsed into unique sequences using a nearest-neighbor algorithm that merged closely related sequences. V, D and J gene segments were assigned by aligning CDR3 sequences to IMGT reference sequences. For a sequence to be retained, at least a six-nucleotide match to both a V gene segment and a J gene segment was required. A rearrangement was called productive if the CDR3 had no stop codons and remained in frame with V and J, and every other rearrangement was called non-productive. CDR3 was defined according to IMGT convention as the region running from the second conserved V-encoded cysteine to the conserved J-encoded phenylalanine. In an earlier analysis of more than 550 of the donors, sequences lacking an unambiguous match to a single V gene segment were excluded. In an earlier analysis of about 590 of the donors, a V segment was called functional when productive rearrangements were above 56.7%, and segregating when the standard deviation between donors exceeded 5%. A statistical classification framework was built to diagnose cytomegalovirus status from the catalog of TCR beta chain sequences. V and J gene assignment, in a later analysis, came from comparing TCR nucleotide sequences with IMGT/GENE-DB human TR gene sequences. A later analysis assigned CDR3 sequences and most-parsimonious VDJ recombination scenarios with the TCRdist pipeline. In a later analysis, each TCR beta chain was defined by its CDR3 amino acid sequence together with its V-gene family, and reads lacking a unique V-gene family were excluded. A later analysis removed 550 to 700 highly shared, low-generation-probability nucleotide sequences to deal with suspected cross-contamination and a sequencing artifact. In a later analysis, a clonal expansion index for each public chain was calculated from normalized within-repertoire ranks of inferred template counts. In a later analysis, generation probabilities were computed with a VDJ recombination model fitted to out-of-frame rearrangements, and the resulting probabilities were checked against IGoR. In a later analysis, hypergeometric tests were used to score TCR-TCR, TCR-HLA and TCR-CMV co-occurrence, with a repertoire-size bias correction applied to TCR pairs. In a later analysis, false discovery rates were estimated by permuting HLA or CMV assignments 20 times. A later analysis grouped co-occurring TCRs with DBSCAN, adding TCRdist sequence similarity when clustering within HLA-allele-positive subsets. Repertoires with fewer than 30,000 or more than 120,000 public chains were left out of co-occurrence clustering, as were a handful of repertoires with anomalous nucleotide sharing. Here the immuneACCESS table is served through TCRdb, limited to in-frame sequences with V and J called. Missing clones are a known gap in these copies; in checked studies unresolved V genes cover under half, and the rest lacks a known reason. V and J calls and clone size are as listed in that table; D and trimming were resolved from the DNA. The sample data list about 150,000 clones, and about 80% of these were observed just once. Around 13% of the sample goes to the ten largest clones.

The CDR3 starts with the cysteine, ends with the phenylalanine, and has 16 residues. The only DNA kept is the CDR3, 48 bases in frame from the first base. The germline V end is reduced by 3 bases and the J end by 7 bases; junction bases left unmatched: 9. CDR1 and CDR2 (SGHRS, YFSETQ) derive from the germline V gene. Concerning this clone itself: The specificity of this receptor is unknown. Within one base of it there is no much larger clone, and no base qualities were kept.

Sequencing was carried out using PBMCs. The origin of this receptor is a man aged 30-40 years in good health and CMV-seropositive. The chain is encoded by TRBV5-1 joined to TRBJ2-1; a stretch of 11 junction bases matches TRBD2. The encoded CDR3 is CASSSPGSGRGNEQFF. The DNA is as follows: TGCGCCAGCAGCTCCCCGGGTAGCGGGAGGGGGAATGAGCAGTTCTTC.